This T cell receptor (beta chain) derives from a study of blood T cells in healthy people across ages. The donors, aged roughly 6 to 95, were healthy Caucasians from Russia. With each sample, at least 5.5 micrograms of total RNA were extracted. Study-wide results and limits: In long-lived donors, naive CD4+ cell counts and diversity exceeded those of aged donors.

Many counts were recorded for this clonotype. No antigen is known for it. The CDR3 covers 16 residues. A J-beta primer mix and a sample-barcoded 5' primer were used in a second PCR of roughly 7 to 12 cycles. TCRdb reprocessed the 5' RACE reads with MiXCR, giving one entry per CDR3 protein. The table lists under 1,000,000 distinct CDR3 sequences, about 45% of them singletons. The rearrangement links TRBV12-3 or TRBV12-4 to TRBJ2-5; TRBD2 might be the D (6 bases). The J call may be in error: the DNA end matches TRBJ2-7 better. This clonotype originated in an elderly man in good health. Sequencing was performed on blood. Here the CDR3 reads CASSFLQPGLRGEQYF. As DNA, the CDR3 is TGTGCCAGCAGTTTCCTCCAGCCGGGACTCCGAGGCGAGCAGTACTTC.